These T cell receptor beta chains were read from a single sample in a study of glioma-infiltrating T cells after dendritic cell vaccination. Libraries were prepared by immunoSEQ multiplex PCR; TCRdb keeps only in-frame clonotypes and omits some of them. The repertoire holds 50,000 to 65,000 clones, under 90% seen once, with about 9% in the top ten. This specimen consisted of blood, obtained after dendritic cell vaccination. The origin of the receptors is a human donor with glioblastoma. Both conserved end residues are trimmed from each CDR3. D genes are given only for firm matches. Clone size is shown for a subset of rows, as once, few, many or a class of expanded clone.

D	J	size	V	CDR3
NA	TRBJ1-5	NA	TRBV6-5	ASRVGLANQPQH
NA	TRBJ1-5	once	TRBV19	ASSMSRNQPQH
TRBD1	TRBJ2-7	NA	TRBV10-3	ANGPRTGSGEQY
TRBD2	TRBJ2-1	few	TRBV28	ASSPNGRTSIDNEQF
NA	TRBJ1-2	NA	TRBV5-4	ASSFQGSNYGYT
NA	TRBJ2-7	NA	TRBV11-2	ASRIGGEQY
NA	NA	NA	TRBV5-1	ASSLESGFSYEQY
NA	TRBJ1-6	few	TRBV4-2	ASSQGAQNSPLH
TRBD2	TRBJ2-7	NA	TRBV25-1	ASSEKRTSGVPY
TRBD1	TRBJ2-7	NA	TRBV11-2	ASSLVGQGAYEQY
TRBD1	TRBJ2-2	NA	TRBV19	ASRVFRGRGSGELF
TRBD1	TRBJ1-5	NA	TRBV2	ASRAGTGGQPQH
TRBD1	TRBJ1-1	few	TRBV6-1	ASSHRGSTEAF
NA	TRBJ1-1	NA	TRBV27	ASKWGRGTEAF
NA	TRBJ2-2	few	TRBV7-2	ASSRRVLGAVINTGELF
TRBD1	TRBJ2-3	NA	TRBV7-2	ASSGRTGAITDTQY
TRBD2	TRBJ2-3	NA	TRBV4-3	ASSQLSGGAYTQY
NA	TRBJ2-5	NA	TRBV7-2	ASSPWRGRAQETQY
TRBD2	TRBJ2-1	NA	TRBV30	AWSVLGGLAEQF
TRBD2	TRBJ2-1	NA	TRBV4-3	ASSQESGELSYNEQF
TRBD1	TRBJ1-1	NA	TRBV5-5	ASSYERDRNTEAF
NA	TRBJ2-7	NA	TRBV29-1	RDWGHCLYEQY
NA	TRBJ2-1	NA	TRBV7-9	ASREDSHNEQF
TRBD2	TRBJ2-7	NA	TRBV30	AWSDPRGGRYEQY
NA	TRBJ1-6	NA	TRBV7-3	ASSSGQNNSPLH
NA	TRBJ2-7	NA	TRBV4-1	ASSQTPDSEQY
NA	TRBJ1-2	NA	TRBV7-2	ASSSGGDYGYT
NA	TRBJ2-7	NA	TRBV5-8	ASSYPVYEQY
TRBD1	TRBJ2-1	NA	TRBV9	ASSVSGQANNEQF
TRBD1	TRBJ2-2	NA	TRBV30	AWSLGQGDGELF
NA	TRBJ2-5	few	TRBV5-8	ASSTRLGPETQY
NA	TRBJ1-5	many	TRBV11-2	ASSQGSSNQPQH
TRBD2	TRBJ2-7	NA	TRBV9	ASSVGSGGSYEQY
NA	TRBJ1-1	NA	TRBV12-5	ASGFEKGGKWSTEAF
NA	TRBJ1-2	NA	TRBV7-2	ASSLDRANYGYT
TRBD1	TRBJ2-7	NA	TRBV6-1	ASSEDTGGTTYEQY
TRBD1	TRBJ1-1	once	TRBV7-6	ASSPSPWTGRDTEAF
NA	TRBJ1-2	NA	TRBV28	ASSLPSTGTLYGYT
TRBD1	TRBJ2-7	few	TRBV28	ASSATGTGDYEQY
TRBD2	TRBJ2-7	NA	TRBV7-6	ASSPGGRAAYEQY
NA	TRBJ1-2	few	TRBV5-4	ASSPRQDSAYGYT
NA	TRBJ1-1	once	TRBV19	ASSIVGVRDTEAF
NA	TRBJ2-3	NA	TRBV30	AWKRYGGLGTDTQY
NA	TRBJ1-3	NA	TRBV5-1	ASSPGGLGSGNTIY
NA	TRBJ2-7	once	TRBV5-6	ASSRTGTSREQY
TRBD2	TRBJ2-3	NA	TRBV7-2	ASSSGLAGTDTQY
TRBD2	TRBJ2-5	NA	TRBV28	ASRPGRQSVSGGAEETQY
NA	TRBJ1-3	NA	TRBV2	ASSGGDGNTIY
TRBD1	TRBJ1-6	few	TRBV19	ASTGQGDSPLH
TRBD2	TRBJ2-5	NA	TRBV5-1	ASSWAGLAEQETQY
NA	TRBJ1-5	NA	TRBV4-2	ASSHGQSNQPQH
TRBD2	TRBJ2-5	NA	TRBV25-1	ASSIRKLAGKETQY
NA	TRBJ1-1	NA	TRBV5-1	ASRAGRNTEAF